These 2 T cell receptor beta chains came from one sample sequenced in a study of blood T cell repertoires in COVID-19 (TCRdb year 2020). The library was produced with the immunoSEQ multiplex PCR assay. Drawn from immuneACCESS, this table holds only the in-frame rearrangements with V and J called that TCRdb kept. Clones are partly lost; checked studies trace under half to an unresolved V gene and leave the rest unexplained. A total of around 400,000 clones appear in this sample, 89% of them only once. Of the sample, 0.95% to 1.5% falls within the top ten clones. The sequencing sample was made of peripheral blood. The receptors were gathered from a middle-aged man with acute or convalescent COVID-19.

CDR3 in DNA: TGTGCCAGCAGCACTCAGGGTACGATTTATAATTCACCCCTCCACTTT. This sequence encodes CASSTQGTIYNSPLHF. The V call is TRBV7-8, the J call TRBJ1-6; D is possibly TRBD1 (5 bases). CDR1 is SGHVS and CDR2 is FQNEAQ in the germline V gene. The V end was cut by 5 bases, the J end by 4 bases, with 15 bases between. This CDR3 has 16 amino acids.

This clone occurred once. CDR3 nucleotide sequence: TGTGCCAGCAGCGTAGATGGGCTAGCGACGGCCCACAATGAGCAGTTCTTC. Its protein is CASSVDGLATAHNEQFF. The chain couples TRBV9 to TRBJ2-1, with D possibly being TRBD2 (6 bases). The CDR3 has 17 residues. Germline V gene lookup returns CDR1 SGDLS and CDR2 YYNGEE. V gave up 0 bases and J gave up 5 bases, with 18 bases separating them.